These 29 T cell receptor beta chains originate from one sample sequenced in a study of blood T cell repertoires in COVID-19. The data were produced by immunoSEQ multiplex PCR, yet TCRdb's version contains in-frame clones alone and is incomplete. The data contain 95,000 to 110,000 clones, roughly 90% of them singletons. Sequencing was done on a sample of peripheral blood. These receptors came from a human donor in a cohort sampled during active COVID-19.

DNA for the CDR3: TGTGCCAGCAGTCCCCTGACGGGGGAGCAGTACTTC. Protein: CASSPLTGEQYF. The V gene is TRBV12-3 or TRBV12-4, the J gene TRBJ2-7, with D perhaps TRBD2 (5 bases). V lost 5 bases and J lost 7, with 12 bases in between. The CDR3 extends over 12 amino acids.

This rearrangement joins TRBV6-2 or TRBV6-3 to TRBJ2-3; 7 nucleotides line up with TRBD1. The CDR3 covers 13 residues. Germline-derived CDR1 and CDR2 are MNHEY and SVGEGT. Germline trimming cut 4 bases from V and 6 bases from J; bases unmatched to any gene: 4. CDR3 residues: CASSSRGWDTQYF. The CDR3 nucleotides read TGTGCCAGCAGTTCCAGGGGGTGGGATACGCAGTATTTT.

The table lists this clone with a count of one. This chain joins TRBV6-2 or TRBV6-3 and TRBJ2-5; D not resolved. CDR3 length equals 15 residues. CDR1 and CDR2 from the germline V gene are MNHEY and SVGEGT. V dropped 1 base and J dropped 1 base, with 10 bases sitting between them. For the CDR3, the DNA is TGTGCCAGCAGTTACTATTGGCGACTCCAAGAGACCCAGTACTTC. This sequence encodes CASSYYWRLQETQYF.

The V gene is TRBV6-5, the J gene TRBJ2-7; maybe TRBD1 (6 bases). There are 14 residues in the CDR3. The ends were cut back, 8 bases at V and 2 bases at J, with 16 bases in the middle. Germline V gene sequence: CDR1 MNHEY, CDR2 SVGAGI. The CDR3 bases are TGTGCCAGCGCTTTTCAAAGGACAGCCTACGAGCAGTACTTC. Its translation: CASAFQRTAYEQYF.

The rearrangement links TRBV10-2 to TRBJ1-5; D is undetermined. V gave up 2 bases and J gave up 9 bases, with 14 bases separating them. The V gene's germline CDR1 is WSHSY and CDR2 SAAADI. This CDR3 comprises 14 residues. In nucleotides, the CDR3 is TGCGCCAGCAGTGAGCCCGACAACAATGCGCCCCAGCATTTT. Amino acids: CASSEPDNNAPQHF.

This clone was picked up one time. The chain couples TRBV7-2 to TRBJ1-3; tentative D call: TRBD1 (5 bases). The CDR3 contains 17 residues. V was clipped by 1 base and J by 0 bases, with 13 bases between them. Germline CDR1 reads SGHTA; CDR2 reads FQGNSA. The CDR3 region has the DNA TGTGCCAGCAGCTTAGTATTAGGGGTCCCCTCTGGAAACACCATATATTTT. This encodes CASSLVLGVPSGNTIYF. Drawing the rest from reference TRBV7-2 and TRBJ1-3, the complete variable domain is GAGVSQSPSNKVTEKGKDVELRCDPISGHTALYWYRQSLGQGLEFLIYFQGNSAPDKSGLPSDRFSAERTGGSVSTLTIQRTQQEDSAVYLCASSLVLGVPSGNTIYFGEGSWLTVV.

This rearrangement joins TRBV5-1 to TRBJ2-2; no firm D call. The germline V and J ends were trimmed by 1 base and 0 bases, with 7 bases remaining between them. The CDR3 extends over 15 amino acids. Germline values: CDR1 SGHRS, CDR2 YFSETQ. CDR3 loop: CASSLTSSNTGELFF. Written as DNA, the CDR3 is TGCGCCAGCAGCTTGACCAGTTCGAACACCGGGGAGCTGTTTTTT.

CDR3 loop: CASTQYSNQPQHF. As DNA, the CDR3 is TGTGCCAGCACCCAGTATAGCAATCAGCCCCAGCATTTT. The chain carries TRBV6-6 and TRBJ1-5; the D is unclear. Germline CDR1 MNHNY, CDR2 SVGAGI (reference sequence). The CDR3 is 13 amino acids. Trimming left V 7 bases short and J 0 bases short, with 7 bases between.

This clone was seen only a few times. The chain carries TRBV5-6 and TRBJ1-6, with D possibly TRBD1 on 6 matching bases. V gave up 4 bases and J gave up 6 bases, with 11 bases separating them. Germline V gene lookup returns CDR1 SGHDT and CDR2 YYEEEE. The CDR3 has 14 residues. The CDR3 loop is CASSRGQTNSPLHF. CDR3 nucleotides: TGTGCCAGCAGCCGAGGACAGACTAATTCACCCCTCCACTTT.

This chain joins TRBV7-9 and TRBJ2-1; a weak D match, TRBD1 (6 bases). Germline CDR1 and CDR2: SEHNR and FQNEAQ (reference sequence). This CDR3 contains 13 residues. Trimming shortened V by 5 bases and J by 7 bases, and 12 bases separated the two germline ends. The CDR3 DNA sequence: TGTGCCAGCAGCCGTAGGGGGATTAATGAGCAGTTCTTC. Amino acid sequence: CASSRRGINEQFF.

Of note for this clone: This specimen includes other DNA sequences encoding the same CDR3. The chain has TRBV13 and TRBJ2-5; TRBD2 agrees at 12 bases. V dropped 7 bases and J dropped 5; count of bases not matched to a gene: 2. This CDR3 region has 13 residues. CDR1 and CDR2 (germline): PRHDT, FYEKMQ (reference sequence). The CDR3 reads CASTLAGGETQYF. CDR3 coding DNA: TGTGCCAGCACCCTAGCGGGAGGGGAGACCCAGTACTTC. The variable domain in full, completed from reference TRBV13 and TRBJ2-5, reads AAGVIQSPRHLIKEKRETATLKCYPIPRHDTVYWYQQGPGQDPQFLISFYEKMQSDKGSIPDRFSAQQFSDYHSELNMSSLELGDSALYFCASTLAGGETQYFGPGTRLLVL.

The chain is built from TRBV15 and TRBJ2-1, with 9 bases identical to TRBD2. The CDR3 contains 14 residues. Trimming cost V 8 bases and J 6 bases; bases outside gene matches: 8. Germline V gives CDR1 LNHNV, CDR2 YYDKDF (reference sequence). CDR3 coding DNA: TGTGCCACCGCCCCTGGCGGGAGGGCCAATGAGCAGTTCTTC. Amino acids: CATAPGGRANEQFF.

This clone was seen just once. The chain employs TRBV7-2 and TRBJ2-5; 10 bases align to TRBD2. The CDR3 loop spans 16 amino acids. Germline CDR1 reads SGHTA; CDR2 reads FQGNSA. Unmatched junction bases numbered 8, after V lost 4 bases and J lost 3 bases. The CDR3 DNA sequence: TGTGCCAGCAGCTACCAAGCGGGGGGGGGAAAAGAGACCCAGTACTTC. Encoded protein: CASSYQAGGGKETQYF.

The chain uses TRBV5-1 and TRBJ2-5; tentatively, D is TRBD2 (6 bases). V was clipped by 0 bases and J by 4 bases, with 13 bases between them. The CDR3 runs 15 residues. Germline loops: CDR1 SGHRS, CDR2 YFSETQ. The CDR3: CASSLAGSTGETQYF. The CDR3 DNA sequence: TGCGCCAGCAGCTTGGCCGGGAGTACGGGAGAGACCCAGTACTTC. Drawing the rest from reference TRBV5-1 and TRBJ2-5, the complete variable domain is KAGVTQTPRYLIKTRGQQVTLSCSPISGHRSVSWYQQTPGQGLQFLFEYFSETQRNKGNFPGRFSGRQFSNSRSEMNVSTLELGDSALYLCASSLAGSTGETQYFGPGTRLLVL.

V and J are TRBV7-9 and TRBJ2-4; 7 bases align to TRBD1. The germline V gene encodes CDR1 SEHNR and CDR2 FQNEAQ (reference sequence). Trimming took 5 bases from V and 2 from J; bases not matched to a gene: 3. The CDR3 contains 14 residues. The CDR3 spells CASSKQGSKNIQYF. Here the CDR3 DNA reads TGTGCCAGCAGCAAACAGGGGTCCAAAAACATTCAGTACTTC.

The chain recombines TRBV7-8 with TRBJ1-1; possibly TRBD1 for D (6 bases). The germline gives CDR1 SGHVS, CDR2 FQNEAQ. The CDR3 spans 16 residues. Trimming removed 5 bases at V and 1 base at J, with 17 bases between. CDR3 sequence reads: CASSPASGVTNTEAFF. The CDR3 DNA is TGTGCCAGCAGCCCTGCTTCAGGGGTGACGAACACTGAAGCTTTCTTT.

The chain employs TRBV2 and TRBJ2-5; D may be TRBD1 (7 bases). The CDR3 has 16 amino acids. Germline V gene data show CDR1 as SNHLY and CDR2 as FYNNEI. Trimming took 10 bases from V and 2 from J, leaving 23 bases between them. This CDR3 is CATTRRGPLRQETQYF. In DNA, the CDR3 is TGTGCCACCACGAGGAGGGGGCCCCTAAGGCAAGAGACCCAGTACTTC.

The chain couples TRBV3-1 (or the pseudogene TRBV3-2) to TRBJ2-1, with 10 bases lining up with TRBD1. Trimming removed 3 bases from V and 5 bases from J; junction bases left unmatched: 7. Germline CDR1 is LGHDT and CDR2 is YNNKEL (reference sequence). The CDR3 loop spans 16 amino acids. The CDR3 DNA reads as TGTGCCAGCAGCCACTCGCCCGGGACAGGGGACAATGAGCAGTTCTTC. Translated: CASSHSPGTGDNEQFF.

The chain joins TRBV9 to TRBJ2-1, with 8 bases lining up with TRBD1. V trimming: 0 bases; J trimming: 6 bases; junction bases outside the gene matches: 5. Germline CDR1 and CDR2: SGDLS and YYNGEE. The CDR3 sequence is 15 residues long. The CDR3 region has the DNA TGTGCCAGCAGCGTAGATGGACAGGGTCTCAATGAGCAGTTCTTC. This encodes CASSVDGQGLNEQFF.

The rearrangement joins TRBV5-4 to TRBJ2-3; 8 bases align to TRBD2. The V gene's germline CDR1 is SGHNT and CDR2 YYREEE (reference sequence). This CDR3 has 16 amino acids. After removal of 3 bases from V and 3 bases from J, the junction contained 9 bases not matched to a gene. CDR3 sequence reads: CASSSTLGGGTDTQYF. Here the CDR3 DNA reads TGTGCCAGCAGCTCTACTCTCGGGGGGGGGACAGATACGCAGTATTTT. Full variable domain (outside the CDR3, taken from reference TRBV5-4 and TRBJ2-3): ETGVTQSPTHLIKTRGQQVTLRCSSQSGHNTVSWYQQALGQGPQFIFQYYREEENGRGNFPPRFSGLQFPNYSSELNVNALELDDSALYLCASSSTLGGGTDTQYFGPGTRLTVL.

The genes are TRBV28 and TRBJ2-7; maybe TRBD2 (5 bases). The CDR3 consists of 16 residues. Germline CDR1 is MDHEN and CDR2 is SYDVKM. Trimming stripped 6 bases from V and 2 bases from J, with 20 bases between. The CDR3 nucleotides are TGTGCCAGCAGCTTACCCCGACTATCCTTCCCCTACGAGCAGTACTTC. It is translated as CASSLPRLSFPYEQYF.

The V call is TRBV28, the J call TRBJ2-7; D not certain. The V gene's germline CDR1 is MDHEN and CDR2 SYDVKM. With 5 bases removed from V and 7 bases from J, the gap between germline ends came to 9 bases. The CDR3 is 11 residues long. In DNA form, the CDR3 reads TGTGCCAGCAGTATCCTAGGAGAGCAGTACTTC. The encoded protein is CASSILGEQYF.

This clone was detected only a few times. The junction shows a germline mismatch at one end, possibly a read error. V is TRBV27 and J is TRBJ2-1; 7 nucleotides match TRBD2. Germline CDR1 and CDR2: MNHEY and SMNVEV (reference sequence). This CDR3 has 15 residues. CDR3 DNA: TGTGCCAGCACCCCGACTAGCTTCTCCGACAATGAGCAGTTCTTC. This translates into CASTPTSFSDNEQFF.

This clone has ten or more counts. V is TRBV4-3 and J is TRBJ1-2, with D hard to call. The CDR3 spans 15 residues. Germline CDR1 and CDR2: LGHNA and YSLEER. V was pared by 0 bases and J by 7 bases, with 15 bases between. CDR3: CASSQDLGGLGGYTF. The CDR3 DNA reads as TGCGCCAGCAGCCAAGATCTCGGAGGGTTGGGTGGCTACACCTTC.

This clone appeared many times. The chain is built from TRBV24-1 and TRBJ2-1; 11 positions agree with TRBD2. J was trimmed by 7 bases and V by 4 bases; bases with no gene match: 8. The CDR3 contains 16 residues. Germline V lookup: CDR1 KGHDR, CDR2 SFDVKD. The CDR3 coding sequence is TGTGCCACCAGTGAGCCCACTAGCGGGAGACAAAATGAGCAGTTCTTC. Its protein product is CATSEPTSGRQNEQFF.

The CDR3 here is CASSWSDFGVQTEAFF. The CDR3, as DNA: TGCGCCAGCAGCTGGTCCGATTTCGGGGTTCAGACTGAAGCTTTCTTT. The rearrangement joins TRBV5-1 to TRBJ1-1; the D is unclear. This CDR3 spans 16 amino acids. Germline CDR1 and CDR2: SGHRS and YFSETQ. Trimming took off 3 bases at V and 5 bases at J, with 20 bases between the two ends.

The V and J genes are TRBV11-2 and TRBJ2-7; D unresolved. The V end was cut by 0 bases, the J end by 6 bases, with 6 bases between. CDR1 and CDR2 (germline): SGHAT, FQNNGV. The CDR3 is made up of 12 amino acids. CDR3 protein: CASSLDPGEQYF. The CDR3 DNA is TGTGCCAGCAGCTTAGATCCAGGCGAGCAGTACTTC.

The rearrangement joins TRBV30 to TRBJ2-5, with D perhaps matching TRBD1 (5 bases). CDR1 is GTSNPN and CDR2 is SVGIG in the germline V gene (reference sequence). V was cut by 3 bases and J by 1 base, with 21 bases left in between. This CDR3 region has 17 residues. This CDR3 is CAWRNRQFTLRQETQYF. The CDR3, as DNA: TGTGCCTGGAGAAACCGACAGTTCACCCTGCGCCAAGAGACCCAGTACTTC.

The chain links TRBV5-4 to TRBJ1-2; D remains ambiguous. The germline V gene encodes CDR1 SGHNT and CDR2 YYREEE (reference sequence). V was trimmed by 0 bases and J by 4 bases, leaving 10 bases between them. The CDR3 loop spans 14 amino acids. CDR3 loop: CASSLAPTGYGYTF. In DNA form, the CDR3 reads TGTGCCAGCAGCTTGGCCCCGACGGGCTATGGCTACACCTTC.